This section outlines one T cell receptor (beta chain) sequence together with its context. The data originate from a study of long-term antiretroviral therapy in people with HIV. This CDR3 spans 14 amino acids. Trimming removed 4 bases from V and 3 bases from J, with 13 bases in between. Germline lookup yields CDR1 MRHNA and CDR2 SNTAGT. immunoSEQ v3.0 was run at survey level. Sequencing of each sample targeted about 40,000-50,000 T-cell genomes. Some clones are missing from TCRdb's copy, which holds only in-frame ones; the method was immunoSEQ multiplex PCR. The sample includes 20,000 or so clones, 65% to 80% of them seen just once.

The material was unsorted PBMCs, obtained 0.5 years before starting antiretroviral therapy. The clonotype originates from a man in his late teens or twenties with HIV. V and J are TRBV6-4 and TRBJ2-7, with D possibly matching TRBD2 (5 bases). The CDR3 spells CASSAGFGDYEQYF. CDR3 sequence (DNA): TGTGCCAGCAGTGCGGGGTTCGGGGACTACGAGCAGTACTTC.